This TCR beta chain is from a study of T-cell reconstitution after alpha-beta-depleted transplantation in children. The TCRbeta library was prepared with unique molecular identifiers. TCRdb analysed the PCR reads with MiXCR anew, one entry per CDR3 protein. Among hundreds of thousands of distinct CDR3 sequences, over 9.5% were seen once, and the ten largest hold around 7.6%. The CDR3 contains 15 residues. Germline assignment: CDR1 SGHRS and CDR2 YFSETQ. With 0 bases removed from V and 3 bases from J, the gap between germline ends came to 13 bases. This clonotype was counted ten times or more. Its antigen remains unidentified. Study-level points and caveats: The authors attributed T-cell counts and diversity one year after transplant mostly to newly produced T cells. Alpha-beta T cells present about two months after transplant were reported to originate from several hundred expanded graft clones. The study traced high day-60 TCRbeta diversity in some patients to surviving recipient T cells and thymic progenitors.

This specimen was PBMCs, taken before TCRalphabeta/CD19-depleted stem cell transplant. This chain joins TRBV5-1 and TRBJ2-7; D perhaps matches TRBD2 (6 bases). The origin of this receptor is a boy under two years old with acute myeloid leukemia, due to receive a stem cell transplant. CDR3 in DNA: TGCGCCAGCAGCTTGGCCACGGGGGAAGGCTACGAGCAGTACTTC. This sequence encodes CASSLATGEGYEQYF.